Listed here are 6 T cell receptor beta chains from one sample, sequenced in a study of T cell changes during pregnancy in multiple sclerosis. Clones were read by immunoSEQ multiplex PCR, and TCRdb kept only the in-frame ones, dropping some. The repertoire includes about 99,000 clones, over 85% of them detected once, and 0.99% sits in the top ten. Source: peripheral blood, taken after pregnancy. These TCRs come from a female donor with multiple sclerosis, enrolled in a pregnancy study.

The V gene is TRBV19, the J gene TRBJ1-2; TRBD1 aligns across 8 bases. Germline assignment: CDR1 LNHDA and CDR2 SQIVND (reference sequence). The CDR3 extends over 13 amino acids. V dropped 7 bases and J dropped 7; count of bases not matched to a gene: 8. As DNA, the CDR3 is TGTGCCAGTACCCCCAGGGGGCTCGTTGGCTACACCTTC. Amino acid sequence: CASTPRGLVGYTF.

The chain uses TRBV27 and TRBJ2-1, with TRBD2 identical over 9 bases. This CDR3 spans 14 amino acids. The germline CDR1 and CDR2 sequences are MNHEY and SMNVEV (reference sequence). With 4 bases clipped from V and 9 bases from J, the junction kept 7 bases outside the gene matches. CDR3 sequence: CASSWASGTSEQFF. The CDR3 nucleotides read TGTGCCAGCAGTTGGGCTAGCGGGACGAGTGAGCAGTTCTTC.

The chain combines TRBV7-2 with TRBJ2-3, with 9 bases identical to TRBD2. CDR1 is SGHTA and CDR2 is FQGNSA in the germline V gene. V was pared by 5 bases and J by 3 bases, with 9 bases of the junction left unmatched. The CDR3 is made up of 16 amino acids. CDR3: CASSPQASGVTDTQYF. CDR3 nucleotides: TGTGCCAGCAGCCCGCAGGCTAGCGGGGTAACAGATACGCAGTATTTT.

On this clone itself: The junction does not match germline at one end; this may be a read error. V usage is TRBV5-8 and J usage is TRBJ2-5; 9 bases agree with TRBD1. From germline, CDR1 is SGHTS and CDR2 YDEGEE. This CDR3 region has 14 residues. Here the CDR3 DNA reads TGTGCCAGCACCTTGGGACAGGGAAGAGAGACCCAGTACTTC. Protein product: CASTLGQGRETQYF.

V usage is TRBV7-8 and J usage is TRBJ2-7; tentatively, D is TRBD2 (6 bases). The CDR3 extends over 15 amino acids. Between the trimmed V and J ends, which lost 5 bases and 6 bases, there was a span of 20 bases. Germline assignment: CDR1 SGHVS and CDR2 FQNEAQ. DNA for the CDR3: TGTGCCAGCAGCAGTGCTTTTGGCCGGGGGTCCGAGCAGTACTTC. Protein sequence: CASSSAFGRGSEQYF.

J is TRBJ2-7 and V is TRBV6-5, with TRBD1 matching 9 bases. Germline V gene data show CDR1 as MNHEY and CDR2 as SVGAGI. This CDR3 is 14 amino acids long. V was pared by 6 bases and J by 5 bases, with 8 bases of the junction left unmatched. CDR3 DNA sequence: TGTGCCAGCAGGCCACAGGGGGCAAATCACGAGCAGTACTTC. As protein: CASRPQGANHEQYF.